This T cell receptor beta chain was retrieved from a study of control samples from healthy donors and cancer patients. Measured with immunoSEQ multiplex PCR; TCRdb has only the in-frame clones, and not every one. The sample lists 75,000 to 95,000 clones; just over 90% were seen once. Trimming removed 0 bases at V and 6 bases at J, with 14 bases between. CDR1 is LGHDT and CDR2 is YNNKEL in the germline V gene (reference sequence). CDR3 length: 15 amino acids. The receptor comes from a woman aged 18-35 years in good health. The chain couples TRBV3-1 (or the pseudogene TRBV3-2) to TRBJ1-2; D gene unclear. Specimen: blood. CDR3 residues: CASSQEGDWENGYTF. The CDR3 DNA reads TGTGCCAGCAGCCAAGAGGGCGACTGGGAGAATGGCTACACCTTC.